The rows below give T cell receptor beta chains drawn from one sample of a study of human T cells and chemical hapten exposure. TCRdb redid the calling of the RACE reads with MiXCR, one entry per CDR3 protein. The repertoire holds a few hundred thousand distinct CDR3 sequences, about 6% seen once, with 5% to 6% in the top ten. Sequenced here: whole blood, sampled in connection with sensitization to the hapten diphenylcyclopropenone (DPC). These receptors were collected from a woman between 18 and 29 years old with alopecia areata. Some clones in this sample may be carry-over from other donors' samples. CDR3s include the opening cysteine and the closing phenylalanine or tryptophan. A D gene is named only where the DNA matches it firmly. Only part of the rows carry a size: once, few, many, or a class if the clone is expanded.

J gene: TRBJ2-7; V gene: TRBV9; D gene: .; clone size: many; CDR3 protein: CASSVGSSVSYEQYF; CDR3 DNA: TGTGCCAGCAGCGTAGGATCGAGCGTAAGCTACGAGCAGTACTTC
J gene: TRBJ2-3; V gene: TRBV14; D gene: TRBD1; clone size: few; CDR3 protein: CASSKQGAEDTQYF; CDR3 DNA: TGTGCCAGCAGCAAACAGGGGGCTGAAGATACGCAGTATTTT
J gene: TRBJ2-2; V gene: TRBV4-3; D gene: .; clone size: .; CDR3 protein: CASSQERSWELFF; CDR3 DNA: TGCGCCAGCAGCCAAGAAAGATCCTGGGAGCTGTTTTTT
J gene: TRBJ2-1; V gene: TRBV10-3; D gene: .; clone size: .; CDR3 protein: CAISEIQGTNNEQFF; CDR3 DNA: TGTGCCATCAGTGAGATCCAGGGAACCAACAATGAGCAGTTCTTC
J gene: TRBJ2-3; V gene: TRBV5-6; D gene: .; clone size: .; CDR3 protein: CASSGGGASDTQYF; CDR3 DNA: TGTGCCAGCAGCGGAGGGGGGGCCTCAGATACGCAGTATTTT
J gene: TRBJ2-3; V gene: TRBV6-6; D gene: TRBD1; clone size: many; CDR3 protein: CASSYEGTGGSTDTQYF; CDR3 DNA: TGTGCCAGCAGTTACGAAGGGACAGGGGGAAGCACAGATACGCAGTATTTT
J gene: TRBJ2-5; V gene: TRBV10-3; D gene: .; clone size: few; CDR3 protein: CAIRETGLSGTQYF; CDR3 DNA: TGTGCCATCAGGGAGACAGGACTGTCAGGGACCCAGTACTTC
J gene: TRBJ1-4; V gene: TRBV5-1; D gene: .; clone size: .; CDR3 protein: CASSSTGLPNEKLFF; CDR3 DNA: TGCGCCAGCAGCTCCACAGGGCTGCCTAATGAAAAACTGTTTTTT
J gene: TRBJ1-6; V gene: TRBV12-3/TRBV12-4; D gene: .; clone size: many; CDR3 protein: CASSFNEASSPLHF; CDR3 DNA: TGTGCCAGCAGTTTTAATGAGGCATCCTCACCCCTCCACTTT
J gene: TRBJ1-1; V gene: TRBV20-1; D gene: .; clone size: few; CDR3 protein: CSARDAGNSNTEAFF; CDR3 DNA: TGCAGTGCTAGAGATGCGGGGAATTCCAACACTGAAGCTTTCTTT
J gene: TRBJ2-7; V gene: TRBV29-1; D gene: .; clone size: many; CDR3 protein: CSVIQQPLLEQYF; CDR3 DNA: TGCAGCGTTATCCAACAACCCTTACTGGAGCAGTACTTC
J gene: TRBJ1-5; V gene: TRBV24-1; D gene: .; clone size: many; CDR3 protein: CATSDIQCAKGNQPQHF; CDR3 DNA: TGTGCCACCAGTGATATCCAATGCGCGAAGGGGAATCAGCCCCAGCATTTT
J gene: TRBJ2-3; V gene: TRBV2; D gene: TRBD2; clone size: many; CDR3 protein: CASKPTSGGPTDTQYF; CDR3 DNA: TGTGCCAGCAAGCCTACTAGCGGGGGGCCCACAGATACGCAGTATTTT
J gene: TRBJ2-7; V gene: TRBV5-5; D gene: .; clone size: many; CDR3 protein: CASSFRWDEQYF; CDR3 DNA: TGTGCCAGCAGCTTTAGGTGGGACGAGCAGTACTTC
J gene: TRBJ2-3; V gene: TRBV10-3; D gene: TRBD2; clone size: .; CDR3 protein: CAISERERGVGTDTQYF; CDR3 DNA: TGTGCCATCAGTGAAAGGGAGCGGGGGGTCGGAACAGATACGCAGTATTTT
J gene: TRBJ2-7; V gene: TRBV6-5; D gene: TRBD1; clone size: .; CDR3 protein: CASSSATGKGEQYF; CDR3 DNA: TGTGCCAGCAGTTCCGCGACAGGGAAGGGCGAGCAGTACTTC
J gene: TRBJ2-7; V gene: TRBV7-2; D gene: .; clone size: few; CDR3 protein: CASSSADSYEQYF; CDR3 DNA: TGTGCCAGCAGCTCCGCTGACAGCTACGAGCAGTACTTC
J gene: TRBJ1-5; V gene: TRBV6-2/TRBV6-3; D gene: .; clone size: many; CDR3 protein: CASSLRGDQPQHF; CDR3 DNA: TGTGCCAGCAGTTTGAGAGGGGATCAGCCCCAGCATTTT
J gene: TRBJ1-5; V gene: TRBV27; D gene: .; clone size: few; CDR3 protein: CASSSQAGSRQPQHF; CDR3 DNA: TGTGCCAGCAGTTCCCAAGCTGGGAGCCGGCAGCCCCAGCATTTT
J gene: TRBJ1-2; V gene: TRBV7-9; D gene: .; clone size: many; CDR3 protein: CASSSTQGIDGYTF; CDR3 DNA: TGTGCCAGCAGCTCAACTCAGGGTATCGATGGCTACACCTTC
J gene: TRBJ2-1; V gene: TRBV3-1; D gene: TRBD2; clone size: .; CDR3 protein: CASSQQLTSGEQFF; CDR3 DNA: TGTGCCAGCAGCCAACAGCTTACTAGCGGTGAGCAGTTCTTC
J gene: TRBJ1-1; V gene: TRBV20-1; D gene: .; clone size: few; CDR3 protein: CSARGPIYLKGDTEAFF; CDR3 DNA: TGCAGTGCTAGGGGCCCTATCTACTTGAAAGGGGACACTGAAGCTTTCTTT
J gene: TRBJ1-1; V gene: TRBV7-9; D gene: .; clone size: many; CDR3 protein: CASSLSSGNTEAFF; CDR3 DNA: TGTGCCAGCAGCTTATCATCAGGGAACACTGAAGCTTTCTTT
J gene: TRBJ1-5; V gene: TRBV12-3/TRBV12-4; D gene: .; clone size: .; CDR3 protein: CASSFSGYSNQPQHF; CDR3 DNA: TGTGCCAGCAGTTTCTCGGGATATAGCAATCAGCCCCAGCATTTT
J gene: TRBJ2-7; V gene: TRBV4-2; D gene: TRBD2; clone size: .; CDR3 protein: CASSQDLGIAGLPYEQYF; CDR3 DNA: TGTGCCAGCAGCCAAGATCTTGGTATAGCGGGATTACCTTACGAGCAGTACTTC
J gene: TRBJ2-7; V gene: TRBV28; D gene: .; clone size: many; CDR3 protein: CASSRSYYEQYF; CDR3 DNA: TGTGCCAGCAGCCGCAGTTATTACGAGCAGTACTTC
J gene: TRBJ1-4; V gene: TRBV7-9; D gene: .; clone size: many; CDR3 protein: CASRPAAPYEKLFF; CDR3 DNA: TGTGCCAGCAGGCCGGCTGCCCCTTATGAAAAACTGTTTTTT
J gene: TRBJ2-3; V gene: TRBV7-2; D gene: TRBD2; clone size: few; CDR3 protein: CATGRERTDTQYF; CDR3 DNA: TGTGCCACCGGGAGGGAGAGGACAGATACGCAGTATTTT
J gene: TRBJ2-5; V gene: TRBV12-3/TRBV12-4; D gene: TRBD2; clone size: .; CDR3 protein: CASSLQRGRGETQYF; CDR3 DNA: TGTGCCAGCAGTCTTCAGCGGGGGCGGGGAGAGACCCAGTACTTC
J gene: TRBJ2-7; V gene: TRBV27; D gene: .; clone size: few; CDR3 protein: CASSLFGTSTYEQYF; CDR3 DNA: TGTGCCAGCAGTTTATTTGGGACAAGTACCTACGAGCAGTACTTC
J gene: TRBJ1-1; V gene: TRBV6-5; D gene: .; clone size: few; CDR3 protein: CASSSLNGGEAFF; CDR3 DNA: TGTGCCAGCAGTTCCCTTAACGGGGGCGAAGCTTTCTTT
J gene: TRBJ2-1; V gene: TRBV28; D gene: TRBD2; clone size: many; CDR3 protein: CASSSTSGGRNEQFF; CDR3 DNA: TGTGCCAGCAGCTCAACTAGCGGGGGGCGGAATGAGCAGTTCTTC
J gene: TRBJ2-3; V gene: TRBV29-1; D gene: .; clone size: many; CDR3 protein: CSATPRDNTDTQYF; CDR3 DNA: TGCAGCGCCACGCCCCGGGACAACACAGATACGCAGTATTTT
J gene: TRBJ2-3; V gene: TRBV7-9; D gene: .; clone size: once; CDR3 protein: CASSLQGWDTDTQYF; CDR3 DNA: TGTGCCAGCAGCCTACAGGGATGGGATACAGATACGCAGTATTTT
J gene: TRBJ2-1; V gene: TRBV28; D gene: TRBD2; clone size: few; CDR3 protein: CASRPAYWTSGGGEQFF; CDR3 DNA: TGTGCCAGCAGACCCGCCTATTGGACTAGCGGGGGCGGTGAGCAGTTCTTC
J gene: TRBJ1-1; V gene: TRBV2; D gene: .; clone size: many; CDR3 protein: CASNSINTEAFF; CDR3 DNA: TGTGCCAGCAACTCGATAAACACTGAAGCTTTCTTT
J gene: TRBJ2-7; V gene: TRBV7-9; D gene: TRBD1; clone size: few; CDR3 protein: CASQLGQGALIQYF; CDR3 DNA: TGTGCCAGCCAGCTTGGCCAGGGGGCGCTTATCCAGTACTTC
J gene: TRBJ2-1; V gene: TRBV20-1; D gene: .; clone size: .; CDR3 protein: CSAVTGASEQFF; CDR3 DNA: TGCAGTGCTGTGACAGGTGCCTCGGAGCAGTTCTTC
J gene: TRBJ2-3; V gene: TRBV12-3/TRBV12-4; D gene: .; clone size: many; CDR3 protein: CASRPWRGQADTQYF; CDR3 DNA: TGTGCCAGCAGGCCGTGGCGGGGCCAAGCGGATACGCAGTATTTT
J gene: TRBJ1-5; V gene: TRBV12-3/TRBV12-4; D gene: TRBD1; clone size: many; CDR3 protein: CASSWTGGGEPQHF; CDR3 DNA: TGTGCCAGCAGCTGGACAGGCGGAGGGGAGCCCCAGCATTTT
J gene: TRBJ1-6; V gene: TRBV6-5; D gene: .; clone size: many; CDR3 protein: CASSYSGTHPSGSYNSPLHF; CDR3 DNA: TGTGCCAGCAGTTACTCCGGGACGCATCCATCGGGCTCCTATAATTCACCCCTCCACTTT
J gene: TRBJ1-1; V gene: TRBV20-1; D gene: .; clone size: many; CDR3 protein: CSAIGYPGNTEAFF; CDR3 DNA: TGCAGTGCTATAGGTTACCCAGGGAACACTGAAGCTTTCTTT
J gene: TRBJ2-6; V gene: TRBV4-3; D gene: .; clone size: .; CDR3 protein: CASSQDVVSGANVLTF; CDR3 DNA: TGCGCCAGCAGCCAAGACGTGGTCTCTGGGGCCAACGTCCTGACTTTC
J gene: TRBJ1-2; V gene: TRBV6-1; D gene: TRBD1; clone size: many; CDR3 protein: CASVDWTGDGYTF; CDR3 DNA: TGTGCCAGCGTAGACTGGACAGGAGATGGCTACACCTTC
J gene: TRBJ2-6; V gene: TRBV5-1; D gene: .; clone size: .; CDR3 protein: CASSSRGAAGANVLTF; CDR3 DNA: TGCGCCAGCAGCTCCCGGGGGGCAGCAGGGGCCAACGTCCTGACTTTC
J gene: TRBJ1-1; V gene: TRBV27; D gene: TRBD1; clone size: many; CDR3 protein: CASSPYRGHGKLGTEAFF; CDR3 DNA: TGTGCCAGCAGTCCCTACAGGGGGCATGGCAAACTCGGCACTGAAGCTTTCTTT
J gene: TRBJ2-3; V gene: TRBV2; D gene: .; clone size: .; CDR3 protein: CASIRASRTGTQYF; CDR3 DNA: TGTGCCAGCATTAGGGCTAGCCGTACAGGCACGCAGTATTTT
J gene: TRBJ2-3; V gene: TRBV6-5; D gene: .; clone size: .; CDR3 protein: CASKKRGGDTQYF; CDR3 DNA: TGTGCCAGCAAGAAAAGGGGGGGAGATACGCAGTATTTT
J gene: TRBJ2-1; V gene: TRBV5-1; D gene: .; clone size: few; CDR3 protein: CASSLQATRYNEQFF; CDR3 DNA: TGCGCCAGCAGCTTGCAAGCGACAAGATACAATGAGCAGTTCTTC
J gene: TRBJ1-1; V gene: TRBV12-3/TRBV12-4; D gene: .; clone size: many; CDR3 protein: CASTLYGGRTEAFF; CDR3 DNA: TGTGCCAGCACCCTTTATGGGGGACGGACTGAAGCTTTCTTT
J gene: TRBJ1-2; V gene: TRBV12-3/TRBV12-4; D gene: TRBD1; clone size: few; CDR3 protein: CASSLQGAGGYTF; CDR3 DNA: TGTGCCAGCAGTCTACAGGGGGCTGGAGGCTACACCTTC
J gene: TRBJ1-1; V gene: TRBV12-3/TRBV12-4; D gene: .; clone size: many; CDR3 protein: CASSHPRGLGAFF; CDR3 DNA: TGTGCCAGCAGTCACCCCCGGGGCTTGGGAGCTTTCTTT
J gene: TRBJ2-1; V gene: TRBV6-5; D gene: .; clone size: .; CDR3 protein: CASSYEGPYNEQFF; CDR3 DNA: TGTGCCAGCAGTTACGAGGGGCCCTACAATGAGCAGTTCTTC
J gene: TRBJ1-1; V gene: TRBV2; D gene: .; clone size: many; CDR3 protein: CASKVGSSNTEAFF; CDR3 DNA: TGTGCCAGCAAGGTGGGCAGCTCGAACACTGAAGCTTTCTTT
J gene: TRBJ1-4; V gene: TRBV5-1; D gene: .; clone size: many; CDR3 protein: CASSLAEMSNEKLFF; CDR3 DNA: TGCGCCAGCAGCTTGGCCGAAATGAGTAATGAAAAACTGTTTTTT
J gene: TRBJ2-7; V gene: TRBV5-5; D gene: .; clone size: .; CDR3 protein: CASSLGQQSYEQYF; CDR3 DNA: TGTGCCAGCAGCTTGGGACAGCAATCCTACGAGCAGTACTTC
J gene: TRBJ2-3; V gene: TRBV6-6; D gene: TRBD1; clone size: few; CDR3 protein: CASRHTGGDSTDTQYF; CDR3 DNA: TGTGCCAGCAGACACACAGGGGGCGATAGCACAGATACGCAGTATTTT
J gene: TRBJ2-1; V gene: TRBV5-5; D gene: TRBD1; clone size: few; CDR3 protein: CASSLAGGIYNEQFF; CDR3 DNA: TGTGCCAGCAGCTTGGCAGGGGGTATCTACAATGAGCAGTTCTTC
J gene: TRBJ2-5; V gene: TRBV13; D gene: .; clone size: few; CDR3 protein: CASSFFGGQETQYF; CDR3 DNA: TGTGCCAGCAGCTTTTTTGGCGGCCAAGAGACCCAGTACTTC
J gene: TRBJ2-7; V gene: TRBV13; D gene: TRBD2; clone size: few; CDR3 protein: CASSFGLAAHEQYF; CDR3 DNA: TGTGCCAGCAGCTTCGGACTAGCCGCCCACGAGCAGTACTTC